What follows are 21 T cell receptor beta chains derived from one specimen sequenced in a study of glioma-infiltrating T cells after dendritic cell vaccination. The assay was immunoSEQ multiplex PCR, and TCRdb's table has in-frame clones only and misses some. The sample holds 50,000 to 80,000 clones, 75% to 90% seen once. Sequences were derived from blood, sampled before dendritic cell vaccination. These receptors were obtained from a human donor with glioblastoma.

The chain links TRBV7-2 to TRBJ2-5; 10 nucleotides agree with TRBD2. With the DNA end fitting TRBJ2-7 better, the J assignment may be wrong. Germline assignment: CDR1 SGHTA and CDR2 FQGNSA. CDR3 length: 15 residues. The CDR3 sequence is CASSRGLAESYEQYF. The DNA of the CDR3 is TGTGCCAGCAGCCGCGGACTAGCGGAGTCCTACGAGCAGTACTTC.

V and J are TRBV7-2 and TRBJ2-7, with 10 bases matching TRBD2. This CDR3 is built from 16 residues. The germline gives CDR1 SGHTA, CDR2 FQGNSA. The J segment lost 1 base and the V segment lost 7 bases, leaving 10 bases of the junction unmatched. The CDR3, as DNA: TGTGCCAGCATCTTGAGCGGGGGGGCCGGGTCCTACGAGCAGTACTTC. The encoded protein is CASILSGGAGSYEQYF.

The chain joins TRBV30 to TRBJ1-1, with D uncertain. Germline V lookup: CDR1 GTSNPN, CDR2 SVGIG (reference sequence). V lost 0 bases to trimming and J lost 1 base, with 15 bases between them. The CDR3 spans 16 residues. The CDR3 loop is CAWSVSPGRANTEAFF. CDR3 sequence (DNA): TGTGCCTGGAGTGTTTCGCCGGGGAGGGCGAACACTGAAGCTTTCTTT.

As for this clone: An end of the junction does not agree with germline; a read error may underlie this. The sample carries other DNA sequences with the same CDR3. CDR3 loop: CASSIGRDRASYNEQFF. For the CDR3, the DNA is TGTGCCAGCAGTATAGGCCGGGACAGGGCATCCTACAATGAGCAGTTCTTC. The V gene is TRBV19, the J gene TRBJ2-1; TRBD1 matches at 9 bases. CDR1 is LNHDA, CDR2 SQIVND, per germline (reference sequence). CDR3 length: 17 residues.

This clone has a handful of counts. This chain uses TRBV9 with TRBJ1-2, with TRBD1 matching over 7 bases. CDR3 length equals 15 residues. Trimming at V came to 4 bases and at J to 2 bases, leaving 8 bases not matched to a gene. Germline V gene data show CDR1 as SGDLS and CDR2 as YYNGEE. CDR3 nucleotide sequence: TGTGCCAGCAGCCATATTGACAGGGAGAACTATGGCTACACCTTC. Protein: CASSHIDRENYGYTF.

The chain has TRBV7-2 and TRBJ2-7, with D possibly TRBD1 on 5 matching bases. The CDR3 is 13 residues long. CDR1 and CDR2 from the germline V gene are SGHTA and FQGNSA. With 4 bases removed from V and 0 bases from J, the gap between germline ends came to 7 bases. In DNA, the CDR3 is TGTGCCAGCAGCTGGGGCCCCTCCTACGAGCAGTACTTC. Amino acids: CASSWGPSYEQYF.

This sequence joins TRBV7-8 and TRBJ1-3; 7 nucleotides align to TRBD1. J gave up 1 base and V 0 bases, and 3 bases lay outside the gene matches. CDR1 is SGHVS and CDR2 is FQNEAQ in the germline V gene. This CDR3 has 16 residues. Here the CDR3 DNA reads TGTGCCAGCAGCTTAGCGGGGACAGCTTCTGGAAACACCATATATTTT. Its translation is CASSLAGTASGNTIYF.

V gene TRBV11-2 combines with J gene TRBJ1-3; 9 bases match TRBD1. CDR1 is SGHAT, CDR2 FQNNGV, per germline. V lost 7 bases to trimming and J lost 0 bases; unmatched junction nucleotides: 4. This CDR3 has 15 amino acids. The CDR3 DNA sequence: TGTGCCAGCACGGACAGGGGACGCTCTGGAAACACCATATATTTT. The encoded protein is CASTDRGRSGNTIYF.

The chain carries TRBV18 and TRBJ2-1, with TRBD1 matching 7 bases. V trimming: 2 bases; J trimming: 7 bases; junction bases outside the gene matches: 2. CDR1 and CDR2 from the germline V gene are KGHSH and LQKENI. The CDR3 is made up of 13 amino acids. The CDR3 sequence: CASSPSRGNEQFF. The CDR3 nucleotides read TGTGCCAGCTCACCATCCAGGGGGAATGAGCAGTTCTTC. Full variable domain (rest looked up from reference TRBV18 and TRBJ2-1): NAGVMQNPRHLVRRRGQEARLRCSPMKGHSHVYWYRQLPEEGLKFMVYLQKENIIDESGMPKERFSAEFPKEGPSILRIQQVVRGDSAAYFCASSPSRGNEQFFGPGTRLTVL.

V gene TRBV19 combines with J gene TRBJ1-1; D perhaps matches TRBD1 (5 bases). CDR3 length: 13 amino acids. Germline loops: CDR1 LNHDA, CDR2 SQIVND (reference sequence). The V and J ends lost 3 bases and 6 bases respectively, with 11 bases between them. The CDR3 DNA reads TGTGCCAGTAGTATGGGGCTAGAGGCTGAAGCTTTCTTT. Its translation: CASSMGLEAEAFF.

A word on this clone: Other DNA sequences of this sample code for an identical CDR3. V usage is TRBV27 and J usage is TRBJ1-5; TRBD1 matches 7 bases. Unmatched junction bases numbered 7, after V lost 5 bases and J lost 6 bases. The germline V gene encodes CDR1 MNHEY and CDR2 SMNVEV (reference sequence). CDR3 length: 14 residues. The CDR3 reads CASSPQGGGQPQHF. The DNA of the CDR3 is TGTGCCAGCAGTCCTCAGGGGGGCGGTCAGCCCCAGCATTTT.

The rearrangement joins TRBV5-4 to TRBJ1-6; 7 bases fit TRBD1. The CDR3 has 14 residues. CDR1 and CDR2 from the germline V gene are SGHNT and YYREEE (reference sequence). V gave up 2 bases and J gave up 7 bases; unmatched junction bases: 3. CDR3 coding DNA: TGTGCCAGCAGCTTACGACAGGGCAATTCACCCCTCCACTTT. Translation: CASSLRQGNSPLHF.

The chain couples TRBV11-2 to TRBJ2-5; 12 bases agree with TRBD2. The CDR3 has 17 residues. Germline CDR1 reads SGHAT; CDR2 reads FQNNGV. V trimming: 0 bases; J trimming: 4 bases; junction bases outside the gene matches: 6. The CDR3 DNA reads as TGTGCCAGCAGCTTAGATTTGTCTAGCGGGGGGGCAGAGACCCAGTACTTC. It encodes CASSLDLSSGGAETQYF.

This chain uses TRBV28 with TRBJ1-4, with 10 bases fitting TRBD1. CDR3 size: 17 residues. Germline V CDR1 and CDR2: MDHEN, SYDVKM. V gave up 3 bases and J gave up 10 bases; unmatched junction bases: 14. In DNA, the CDR3 is TGTGCCAGCAGTTTCGTGGGCCGGGACAGGGGACGAGGAAAACTGTTTTTT. Translation: CASSFVGRDRGRGKLFF. Full variable domain (outside the CDR3, taken from reference TRBV28 and TRBJ1-4): DVKVTQSSRYLVKRTGEKVFLECVQDMDHENMFWYRQDPGLGLRLIYFSYDVKMKEKGDIPEGYSVSREKKERFSLILESASTNQTSMYLCASSFVGRDRGRGKLFFGSGTQLSVL.

The chain joins TRBV7-2 to TRBJ2-7, with 11 positions matching TRBD2. This CDR3 has 17 residues. With 5 bases clipped from V and 2 bases from J, the junction kept 11 bases outside the gene matches. Germline loops: CDR1 SGHTA, CDR2 FQGNSA. In DNA form, the CDR3 reads TGTGCCAGCAGCATTCTAGCGGGGGGCGCTAATACCTACGAGCAGTACTTC. Residues: CASSILAGGANTYEQYF.

This chain uses TRBV6-5 with TRBJ1-1; tentatively, D is TRBD1 (6 bases). Trimming took off 0 bases at V and 5 bases at J, with 13 bases between the two ends. The CDR3 is 15 amino acids. Germline V gene data show CDR1 as MNHEY and CDR2 as SVGAGI. The CDR3 bases are TGTGCCAGCAGTTACTCCCCAGGGGAGTCTACTGAAGCTTTCTTT. This gives the protein CASSYSPGESTEAFF.

This clone was counted a single time. The V and J genes are TRBV19 and TRBJ2-7; 7 nucleotides agree with TRBD1. Trimming removed 4 bases from V and 2 bases from J; junction bases left unmatched: 17. The germline CDR1 and CDR2 sequences are LNHDA and SQIVND (reference sequence). The CDR3 runs to 18 residues. CDR3 loop: CASSTFHTAGTVPYEQYF. DNA for the CDR3: TGTGCCAGTAGTACCTTTCATACCGCCGGGACAGTTCCCTACGAGCAGTACTTC. Supplemented by reference TRBV19 and TRBJ2-7, the full variable domain reads DGGITQSPKYLFRKEGQNVTLSCEQNLNHDAMYWYRQDPGQGLRLIYYSQIVNDFQKGDIAEGYSVSREKKESFPLTVTSAQKNPTAFYLCASSTFHTAGTVPYEQYFGPGTRLTVT.

The chain has TRBV2 and TRBJ1-5, with 7 bases fitting TRBD1. The CDR3 spans 15 residues. Germline V gives CDR1 SNHLY, CDR2 FYNNEI. The J segment lost 4 bases and the V segment lost 5 bases, leaving 8 bases of the junction unmatched. The CDR3 DNA reads TGTGCCAGCAGTCTTGGACAGGACCCGAATCAGCCCCAGCATTTT. Its protein product is CASSLGQDPNQPQHF.

This chain connects TRBV4-1 to TRBJ2-3; TRBD2 agrees at 7 bases. Trimming at V came to 0 bases and at J to 3 bases, leaving 9 bases not matched to a gene. The CDR3 runs to 17 residues. The germline gives CDR1 MGHRA, CDR2 YSYEKL. The CDR3 DNA sequence: TGCGCCAGCAGCCAAGAGCGTGCGGCGGGAGCTACAGATACGCAGTATTTT. This encodes CASSQERAAGATDTQYF.

V gene TRBV5-1 combines with J gene TRBJ1-2, with D perhaps matching TRBD1 (6 bases). Germline lookup yields CDR1 SGHRS and CDR2 YFSETQ. V was shortened by 0 bases and J by 8 bases, with 17 bases between the two germline ends. The CDR3 contains 15 residues. The DNA for the CDR3 is TGCGCCAGCAGCTTGGGGGGGGGCGCGGGTCTCGGCTACACCTTC. Protein: CASSLGGGAGLGYTF.

The chain recombines TRBV5-1 with TRBJ1-2; TRBD1 matches 10 bases. The CDR3 covers 14 residues. In germline, CDR1 is SGHRS, CDR2 YFSETQ. V was clipped by 4 bases and J by 8 bases; unmatched bases: 8. The CDR3 nucleotides are TGCGCCAGCAGCCCTGACAGGGGGCTGGGAGGCTACACCTTC. Amino acids: CASSPDRGLGGYTF.